This T cell receptor beta chain was recorded in a study of cytomegalovirus exposure and HLA in healthy donors. PCR employed 60 Vbeta and 13 Jbeta primers. TCRdb's copy holds only in-frame clones and misses some; the assay was immunoSEQ multiplex PCR. The record lists 100,000 to 150,000 clones, of which the ten most abundant hold 2.5% to 3%. The CDR3 runs to 12 residues. In germline, CDR1 is SEHNR, CDR2 FQNEAQ (reference sequence). Trimming took 6 bases from V and 6 from J; bases not matched to a gene: 1. What was sequenced was PBMCs. The chain links TRBV7-9 to TRBJ2-1; 8 positions agree with TRBD2. This sequence was found in a man under 40 in good health and CMV-seronegative. CDR3 DNA: TGTGCCAGCAGAGCGGGAGTCAATGAGCAGTTCTTC. It specifies CASRAGVNEQFF.